This T cell receptor (beta chain) was recovered during a study of T cell responses to AZD1222 COVID-19 vaccine. Overall study results and limits: Baseline serostatus was positive in only 5 to 7 AZD1222 recipients.

Only in-frame clones appear in the TCRdb table, and some are missing; sequencing was by immunoSEQ multiplex PCR. The sample has 250,000 to 300,000 clones; 85% to 95% are singletons. Both about-4-week and about-12-week second-dose recipients were combined. The germline CDR1 and CDR2 sequences are LNHNV and YYDKDF (reference sequence). The CDR3 totals 14 residues. Deletions cut 0 bases from V and 3 bases from J, with 8 bases between. For this clone: Its antigen is undetermined.

V usage is TRBV15 and J usage is TRBJ1-1; no clear D. This clonotype originated in an adult who received the AZD1222 COVID-19 vaccine. Sequenced here: peripheral blood, sampled 28 days after the second AZD1222 dose. This CDR3 is CATSREPAYTEAFF. Written as DNA, the CDR3 is TGTGCCACCAGCAGAGAACCTGCTTACACTGAAGCTTTCTTT.